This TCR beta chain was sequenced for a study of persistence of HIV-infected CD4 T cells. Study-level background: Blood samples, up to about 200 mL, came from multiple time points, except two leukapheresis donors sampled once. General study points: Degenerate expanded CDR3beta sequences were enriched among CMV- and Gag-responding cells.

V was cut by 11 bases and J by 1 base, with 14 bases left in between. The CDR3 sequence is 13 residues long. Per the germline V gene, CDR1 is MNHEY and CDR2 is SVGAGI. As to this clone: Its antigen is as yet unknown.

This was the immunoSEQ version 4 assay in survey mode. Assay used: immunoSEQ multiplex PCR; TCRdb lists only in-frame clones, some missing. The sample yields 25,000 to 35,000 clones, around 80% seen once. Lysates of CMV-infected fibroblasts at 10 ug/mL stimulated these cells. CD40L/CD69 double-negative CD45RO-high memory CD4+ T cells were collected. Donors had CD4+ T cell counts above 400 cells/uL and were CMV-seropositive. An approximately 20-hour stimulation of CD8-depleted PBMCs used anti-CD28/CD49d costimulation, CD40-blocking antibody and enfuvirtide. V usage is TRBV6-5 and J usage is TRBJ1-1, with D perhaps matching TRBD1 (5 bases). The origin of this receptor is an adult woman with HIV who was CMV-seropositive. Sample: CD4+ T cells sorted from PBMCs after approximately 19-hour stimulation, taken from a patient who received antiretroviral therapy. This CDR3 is CASNRGGNTEAFF. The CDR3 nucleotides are TGTGCCTCAAACCGTGGGGGGAACACTGAAGCTTTCTTT.